This T cell receptor (beta chain) was profiled in a study of regulatory T cells in long-lasting Graves disease. To make TCR beta libraries, researchers used iRepertoire HTBI primers and Arm-PCR of CDR3 regions. A single record per CDR3 protein comes from TCRdb applying MiXCR to the multiplex PCR reads. This table holds more than 650,000 distinct CDR3 sequences, 30% found once. Study-level results: Patients with persistent disease showed a bias toward TRBV28, TRBJ1-2 and TRBJ2-5. The TCR repertoire of persistent Graves' patients was less diverse than that of newly diagnosed ones.

The CDR3 covers 16 residues. CDR1 and CDR2 (germline): MNHEY, SVGAGI. V was pared by 2 bases and J by 5 bases, with 10 bases of the junction left unmatched. In the case of this clonotype: No antigen is known for it. A clone one base away is much larger, so this may be a read error.

The time point denotes: persistent/refractory GD, antithyroid drugs over 5 years with positive TRAb. With RNA extracted from PBMCs as input, the TCR library was made. The diagnosis of Graves' disease used American Thyroid Association guidelines. EDTA tubes collected approximately 10 milliliters of peripheral blood. The sequenced sample was peripheral blood mononuclear cells (PBMCs), obtained when the disease was refractory, from a patient treated with antithyroid drugs. The sequence was obtained from a female donor with Graves disease. The genes are TRBV6-5 and TRBJ1-2; 8 positions match TRBD1. The CDR3 sequence is CASSYASGGTRYGYTF. In DNA, the CDR3 is TGTGCCAGCAGTTACGCCTCAGGGGGCACAAGATATGGCTACACCTTC.